The rows below give T cell receptor beta chains drawn from one sample of a study of tumor-infiltrating lymphocytes in primary liver carcinoma. TCRdb reanalysed the multiplex PCR reads using MiXCR and keeps one entry per CDR3 protein. Of about 120,000 distinct CDR3 sequences in the sample, roughly 69% were seen once. The specimen sequenced was liver tumor tissue from sampling region 1. Receptor source: a woman in her sixties with primary liver carcinoma and hepatitis B virus infection. Each CDR3 is given with its conserved first and last residue. The D gene is left open where the match is weak. Not every row has a clone size; where given, it reads once, few, many or a size class.

v_gene: TRBV20-1
d_gene: NA
j_gene: TRBJ2-7
abundance: NA
CDR3aa: CSARGPVAYEQYF
CDR3nt: TGCAGTGCTAGAGGGCCCGTGGCGTACGAGCAGTATTTC

v_gene: TRBV12-3/TRBV12-4
d_gene: TRBD2
j_gene: TRBJ2-5
abundance: once
CDR3aa: CASSSGTSAFF
CDR3nt: TGTGCCAGCAGTTCGGGGACTAGTGCCTTCTTC

v_gene: TRBV29-1
d_gene: NA
j_gene: TRBJ1-1
abundance: NA
CDR3aa: CSVVTDAIALF
CDR3nt: TGCAGCGTAGTCACCGATGCTATCGCTCTCTTT

v_gene: TRBV11-2
d_gene: TRBD2
j_gene: TRBJ2-7
abundance: NA
CDR3aa: CASSIISRLAGGQKPYGQYF
CDR3nt: TGTGCCAGCAGCATCATTTCCCGACTAGCGGGAGGGCAGAAACCCTACGGGCAGTACTTC

v_gene: TRBV29-1
d_gene: NA
j_gene: TRBJ2-1
abundance: many
CDR3aa: CSVNIYNEQFF
CDR3nt: TGCAGCGTCAACATATACAATGAGCAGTTCTTC

v_gene: TRBV11-2
d_gene: NA
j_gene: TRBJ1-1
abundance: NA
CDR3aa: CASNLEGSTEAFF
CDR3nt: TGTGCCAGCAACTTAGAAGGGAGCACTGAGGCTTTCTTT

v_gene: TRBV20-1
d_gene: TRBD2
j_gene: TRBJ2-3
abundance: NA
CDR3aa: CSARGPSGRADTQYF
CDR3nt: TGCAGTGCTAGAGGGCCTAGCGGGAGAGCAGATACGCAGTATTTT

v_gene: TRBV28
d_gene: NA
j_gene: TRBJ2-5
abundance: NA
CDR3aa: CASTPGSQETQYF
CDR3nt: TGTGCCAGCACTCCCGGGTCTCAAGAGACCCAGTACTTC

v_gene: TRBV6-1
d_gene: NA
j_gene: TRBJ2-7
abundance: NA
CDR3aa: CTSSANSGSYEQYF
CDR3nt: TGTACCAGCAGCGCAAACAGCGGTAGCTACGAGCAGTACTTC

v_gene: TRBV11-2
d_gene: NA
j_gene: TRBJ2-5
abundance: NA
CDR3aa: CASNLLETHYF
CDR3nt: TGTGCCAGCAACTTACTCGAGACCCATTACTTC

v_gene: TRBV19
d_gene: NA
j_gene: TRBJ1-2
abundance: NA
CDR3aa: CASSPRTASRGYTF
CDR3nt: TGTGCCAGTAGTCCCCGGACGGCATCCAGAGGCTACACCTTC

v_gene: TRBV11-2
d_gene: TRBD1
j_gene: TRBJ1-2
abundance: NA
CDR3aa: CANSPGDSYYGHTF
CDR3nt: TGTGCCAACAGCCCTGGGGACAGTTACTATGGCCACACCTTC

v_gene: TRBV6-1
d_gene: NA
j_gene: TRBJ2-2
abundance: medium-sized
CDR3aa: CASSELFLRGELFF
CDR3nt: TGTGCCAGCAGTGAACTGTTCTTGAGGGGGGAGCTGTTTTTT

v_gene: TRBV6-1
d_gene: TRBD2
j_gene: TRBJ2-2
abundance: NA
CDR3aa: CASSRRTSVSRSQALAGELFF
CDR3nt: TGTGCCAGCAGTAGGCGGACTAGCGTTAGCAGGTCCCAGGCGCTCGCCGGGGAGCTGTTTTTT

v_gene: TRBV14
d_gene: NA
j_gene: TRBJ1-1
abundance: few
CDR3aa: CASSQGGAGQGQFFTEAFF
CDR3nt: TGTGCCAGCAGCCAGGGAGGCGCTGGGCAGGGGCAATTTTTCACTGAAGCTTTCTTT

v_gene: TRBV29-1
d_gene: NA
j_gene: TRBJ2-3
abundance: NA
CDR3aa: CSVVGRSSDSEQFF
CDR3nt: TGCAGCGTTGTAGGCAGGTCCTCCGACAGTGAGCAGTTCTTT

v_gene: TRBV20-1
d_gene: NA
j_gene: TRBJ1-5
abundance: NA
CDR3aa: CSAKGFNQPQHF
CDR3nt: TGCAGTGCTAAGGGATTCAATCAGCCCCAGCATTTT

v_gene: TRBV6-1
d_gene: NA
j_gene: TRBJ1-1
abundance: few
CDR3aa: CASSMGAMNTEAFF
CDR3nt: TGTGCCAGCAGTATGGGGGCCATGAACACTGAAGCTTTCTTT

v_gene: TRBV7-9
d_gene: NA
j_gene: TRBJ1-2
abundance: once
CDR3aa: CTSSSQSGRGYTF
CDR3nt: TGCACCAGCAGCTCCCAGTCAGGGAGAGGCTACACCTTC

v_gene: TRBV11-2
d_gene: NA
j_gene: TRBJ2-7
abundance: NA
CDR3aa: CASSQGGWQLF
CDR3nt: TGTGCCAGCAGCCAAGGGGGGTGGCAGCTCTTC

v_gene: TRBV11-2
d_gene: NA
j_gene: TRBJ2-6
abundance: NA
CDR3aa: CAGSLEPGANVLTF
CDR3nt: TGTGCCGGCAGCTTAGAACCGGGGGCCAACGTCCTGACTTTC

v_gene: TRBV29-1
d_gene: NA
j_gene: TRBJ2-4
abundance: many
CDR3aa: CSSGEAKNIQYF
CDR3nt: TGCAGTTCCGGGGAGGCCAAAAACATTCAGTACTTC

v_gene: TRBV28
d_gene: NA
j_gene: TRBJ2-3
abundance: NA
CDR3aa: CASCPTGSLTDTQYF
CDR3nt: TGTGCCAGCTGCCCAACGGGATCTCTCACAGATACGCAGTATTTT

v_gene: TRBV5-6
d_gene: NA
j_gene: TRBJ2-2
abundance: NA
CDR3aa: CDSSLSGIGTGELFF
CDR3nt: TGTGACAGCAGCTTATCTGGTATTGGGACCGGGGAGCTGTTTTTT

v_gene: TRBV5-1
d_gene: NA
j_gene: TRBJ2-5
abundance: NA
CDR3aa: CVSSFFGGETQYF
CDR3nt: TGCGTCAGCAGCTTTTTCGGAGGAGAGACCCAGTACTTC

v_gene: TRBV11-1
d_gene: NA
j_gene: TRBJ2-1
abundance: NA
CDR3aa: CASSLRGPDTNGQFF
CDR3nt: TGTGCCAGCAGCTTAAGGGGCCCTGACACGAATGGGCAGTTCTTC

v_gene: TRBV4-1
d_gene: TRBD2
j_gene: TRBJ2-2
abundance: NA
CDR3aa: CASSQSSGTRATGELFF
CDR3nt: TGCGCCAGCAGCCAATCTTCCGGGACTAGAGCCACCGGGGAGCTGTTTTTT

v_gene: TRBV29-1
d_gene: TRBD2
j_gene: TRBJ2-1
abundance: many
CDR3aa: CSVNIFSGRANEQFF
CDR3nt: TGCAGCGTTAACATCTTTAGCGGGAGGGCTAATGAGCAGTTCTTC

v_gene: TRBV7-3
d_gene: NA
j_gene: TRBJ2-3
abundance: once
CDR3aa: CASSPLACSTDTQYF
CDR3nt: TGTGCCAGCAGCCCCTTAGCGTGTAGCACAGATACGCAGTATTTT

v_gene: TRBV10-3
d_gene: NA
j_gene: TRBJ1-5
abundance: NA
CDR3aa: CAISESLQGDQPQHF
CDR3nt: TGTGCCATTAGTGAGTCTTTACAGGGCGATCAGCCCCAGCATTTT

v_gene: TRBV20-1
d_gene: TRBD1
j_gene: TRBJ2-6
abundance: once
CDR3aa: CSARRQGASEANVLTF
CDR3nt: TGCAGTGCTAGAAGGCAGGGGGCCTCCGAGGCCAACGTCCTGACCTTC

v_gene: TRBV20-1
d_gene: NA
j_gene: TRBJ1-5
abundance: NA
CDR3aa: CSARDLLGSNQPQHF
CDR3nt: TGCAGTGCTAGAGATCTGTTGGGAAGCAATCAGCCCCAGCATTTT

v_gene: TRBV11-2
d_gene: NA
j_gene: TRBJ2-3
abundance: medium-sized
CDR3aa: CASSPGLPTDTQYF
CDR3nt: TGTGCCAGCAGCCCCGGACTACCCACAGATACGCAGTATTTT

v_gene: TRBV5-6
d_gene: NA
j_gene: TRBJ2-3
abundance: NA
CDR3aa: CACSATLPTDTQYF
CDR3nt: TGTGCCTGCAGCGCGACTCTCCCGACAGATACGCAGTATTTT

v_gene: TRBV6-4
d_gene: NA
j_gene: TRBJ1-1
abundance: few
CDR3aa: CASSEDSTRSEAFF
CDR3nt: TGTGCCAGCAGTGAAGACAGCACAAGGTCTGAAGCTTTCTTT

v_gene: TRBV29-1
d_gene: NA
j_gene: TRBJ1-2
abundance: NA
CDR3aa: CTAPSATNYGYTF
CDR3nt: TGCACTGCCCCCTCGGCCACTAATTATGGCTACACCTTC

v_gene: TRBV10-3
d_gene: NA
j_gene: TRBJ1-1
abundance: NA
CDR3aa: CAINESGEGRDTEAFF
CDR3nt: TGTGCCATCAATGAGTCGGGAGAGGGAAGGGACACTGAAGCTTTCTTT

v_gene: TRBV6-5
d_gene: NA
j_gene: TRBJ1-1
abundance: NA
CDR3aa: CASSPHVSSMNTEAFF
CDR3nt: TGCGCCAGCAGTCCCCACGTTAGCAGTATGAACACTGAAGCTTTCTTT

v_gene: TRBV2
d_gene: NA
j_gene: TRBJ1-2
abundance: NA
CDR3aa: CVSSEYPPYGYTF
CDR3nt: TGTGTCAGCAGTGAATATCCGCCTTATGGCTACACCTTC

v_gene: TRBV29-1
d_gene: NA
j_gene: TRBJ2-7
abundance: many
CDR3aa: CSVEWGNEQYF
CDR3nt: TGCAGCGTTGAATGGGGTAACGAGCAGTACTTC

v_gene: TRBV28
d_gene: NA
j_gene: TRBJ1-5
abundance: many
CDR3aa: CASSPRWGGNQPQHF
CDR3nt: TGTGCCAGCAGTCCCAGATGGGGAGGGAATCAGCCCCAGCATTTT

v_gene: TRBV30
d_gene: NA
j_gene: TRBJ2-7
abundance: NA
CDR3aa: CAWSPFGYEQYF
CDR3nt: TGTGCCTGGAGTCCTTTTGGATACGAGCAGTACTTC

v_gene: TRBV20-1
d_gene: TRBD2
j_gene: TRBJ2-5
abundance: NA
CDR3aa: CSASPAQAGVETQYF
CDR3nt: TGCAGTGCTAGTCCTGCCCAAGCGGGAGTGGAGACCCAGTACTTC

v_gene: TRBV5-6
d_gene: NA
j_gene: TRBJ2-2
abundance: NA
CDR3aa: CASSLGRNTRELFF
CDR3nt: TGTGCCAGCAGCTTGGGTAGGAACACCCGGGAGCTGTTTTTT

v_gene: TRBV11-2
d_gene: TRBD1
j_gene: TRBJ2-7
abundance: NA
CDR3aa: CASSRQGAGQYF
CDR3nt: TGTGCCAGTAGCCGCCAGGGGGCCGGGCAGTACTTC

v_gene: TRBV6-1
d_gene: TRBD1
j_gene: TRBJ1-4
abundance: NA
CDR3aa: CASGVTGTGNEKLFF
CDR3nt: TGTGCCAGCGGTGTAACCGGGACAGGGAATGAAAAACTGTTTTTC

v_gene: TRBV11-2
d_gene: TRBD2
j_gene: TRBJ2-5
abundance: NA
CDR3aa: CAGSRGLVLQETQYF
CDR3nt: TGTGCCGGCAGCCGGGGACTAGTACTCCAAGAGACCCAGTACTTC

v_gene: TRBV11-2
d_gene: TRBD2
j_gene: TRBJ2-1
abundance: NA
CDR3aa: CASSLFYSGSSSEKFF
CDR3nt: TGTGCCAGCAGCTTATTTTATAGCGGGAGTTCCAGTGAGAAGTTCTTC

v_gene: TRBV29-1
d_gene: TRBD1
j_gene: TRBJ2-7
abundance: NA
CDR3aa: CSIVQGYSYEQYF
CDR3nt: TGCAGCATCGTACAGGGGTACTCCTACGAGCAGTATTTC

v_gene: TRBV14
d_gene: NA
j_gene: TRBJ2-7
abundance: few
CDR3aa: CASSQGREQYF
CDR3nt: TGTGCCAGCAGCCAAGGGCGGGAGCAGTACTTC

v_gene: TRBV10-1
d_gene: TRBD2
j_gene: TRBJ2-2
abundance: few
CDR3aa: CASSALAGEGAGELFF
CDR3nt: TGCGCCAGCAGTGCCCTAGCGGGAGAGGGGGCCGGGGAGCTGTTTTTT